This TCR beta chain was retrieved from a study of Ad26.COV2.S vaccination and SARS-CoV-2 variants. Trimming cost V 5 bases and J 11 bases, with 13 bases left between them. This CDR3 has 12 residues. Per the germline V gene, CDR1 is SGHRS and CDR2 is YFSETQ. Comment on this clone: Its antigen is not known.

Treatment given: about 20 received Ad26.COV2.S at low or high dose, single or two shots; several received placebo; per-sample allocation not given. Sampling happened 63 days after the first vaccine or placebo injection. Sequencing used immunoSEQ multiplex PCR; TCRdb keeps in-frame clones, though not all of them. The repertoire includes some 320,000 clones, around 84% of them detected once, and less than 2% sits in the top ten. Study outcomes and limitations: Placebo and vaccine recipients had non-spike TCR breadth that was similar.

The sample here was peripheral blood, taken in a trial of Ad26.COV2.S vaccine versus placebo. The TCR was taken from a person between 18 and 59 years old who received the Ad26.COV2.S COVID-19 vaccine or a placebo. This rearrangement joins TRBV5-1 to TRBJ1-4; D may be TRBD1 (6 bases). The CDR3 spells CASSYDQGKLFF. The CDR3 region has the DNA TGCGCCAGCAGTTATGATCAGGGGAAACTGTTTTTT.